A single sample gave rise to the 30 T cell receptor beta chains below, sequenced in a study of regulatory T cells in long-lasting Graves disease. iRepertoire HTBI primers and Arm-PCR of CDR3 regions built TCR beta libraries. From the multiplex PCR reads, TCRdb called clonotypes with MiXCR, one entry per CDR3 protein. Of approximately 470,000 distinct CDR3 sequences listed, roughly 17% were seen once; the top ten hold 10% to 15%. The time point: newly diagnosed GD, antithyroid drugs for less than 3 months. PBMC-extracted RNA yielded the TCR library. Separately, the same data were catalogued under a study of T cells in Graves' hyperthyroidism and ophthalmopathy.

The sequencing used peripheral blood mononuclear cells (PBMCs), collected at new diagnosis, from a patient treated with antithyroid drugs. Receptors originate from a middle-aged man with Graves disease.

This clonotype has at least ten counts. V is TRBV11-2 and J is TRBJ2-3; possible D gene TRBD1, 6 bases. V was cut by 5 bases and J by 2 bases, with 11 bases left in between. Germline CDR1 reads SGHAT; CDR2 reads FQNNGV. The CDR3 is 14 amino acids. CDR3 nucleotide sequence: TGTGCCAGCAGCCCAGGGGCCGACACAGATACGCAGTATTTT. Translation gives CASSPGADTDTQYF.

This clonotype has just a few counts. The chain uses TRBV7-2 and TRBJ2-1, with 7 bases identical to TRBD2. The length of the CDR3 is 15 residues. Germline loops: CDR1 SGHTA, CDR2 FQGNSA. V lost 5 bases and J lost 1; bases outside the gene matches: 5. The CDR3 here is CASSRTAGSYNEQFF. In nucleotides, the CDR3 is TGTGCCAGCAGCCGCACAGCGGGATCCTACAATGAGCAGTTCTTC. Combining the CDR3 with reference TRBV7-2 and TRBJ2-1 gives the whole variable domain GAGVSQSPSNKVTEKGKDVELRCDPISGHTALYWYRQSLGQGLEFLIYFQGNSAPDKSGLPSDRFSAERTGGSVSTLTIQRTQQEDSAVYLCASSRTAGSYNEQFFGPGTRLTVL.

This clonotype occurred once. The chain recombines TRBV20-1 with TRBJ2-2; possibly TRBD1 or TRBD2 for D (5 bases each). This CDR3 region has 17 residues. Germline V gene data show CDR1 as DFQATT and CDR2 as SNEGSKA (reference sequence). Trimming stripped 0 bases from V and 3 bases from J, with 17 bases between. CDR3 coding DNA: TGCAGTGCTAGAGATCAAGGATGGGGACCGTACACCGGGGAGCTGTTTTTT. It translates to CSARDQGWGPYTGELFF.

This clonotype was detected many times. The gene calls are TRBV20-1 and TRBJ1-1; D remains ambiguous. This CDR3 has 14 residues. From germline, CDR1 is DFQATT and CDR2 SNEGSKA (reference sequence). The V end lost 0 bases, the J end lost 1 base, and 9 bases lay between the germline ends. The CDR3, as DNA: TGCAGTGCTAGAGAGACGCGTCGGAACACTGAAGCTTTCTTT. Protein: CSARETRRNTEAFF.

This rearrangement joins TRBV6-9 to TRBJ2-3; TRBD2 aligns across 13 bases. Germline V gene sequence: CDR1 MNHGY, CDR2 SVAAGI. The CDR3 consists of 20 residues. V was pared by 3 bases and J by 5 bases, with 17 bases of the junction left unmatched. CDR3 residues: CASSYPGHAGLAGVGDTQYF. Here the CDR3 DNA reads TGTGCCAGCAGTTACCCGGGGCACGCAGGACTAGCGGGAGTGGGAGATACGCAGTATTTT.

The chain carries TRBV11-2 and TRBJ1-6; TRBD1 matches 11 bases. The V and J ends lost 5 bases and 9 bases, in that order; junction bases with no gene match: 12. The CDR3 totals 17 residues. Germline CDR1 and CDR2: SGHAT and FQNNGV. The CDR3 region is CASSPGTGGPTSSPLHF. The CDR3 region has the DNA TGTGCCAGCAGCCCGGGGACAGGGGGACCGACTTCTTCACCCCTCCACTTT.

With regard to this clonotype: A read error is possible here, since a much larger clone lies one base away. The CDR3 does not end in the conserved phenylalanine or tryptophan, so this is likely a read error. This chain links TRBV11-3 with TRBJ1-1; 7 positions agree with TRBD1. The ends lost 5 bases at V and 4 bases at J; junction bases unmatched: 10. Germline V gene sequence: CDR1 SGHNT, CDR2 YENEEA. The CDR3 has 15 amino acids. The CDR3 reads CASSQDGGGGTEAFL. The CDR3 nucleotides read TGTGCCAGCAGCCAAGATGGAGGGGGCGGCACTGAAGCTTTCTTA.

This clonotype was recorded at least ten times. An end of the junction differs from the germline gene, which may be a read error. The chain has TRBV12-3 or TRBV12-4 and TRBJ2-3; TRBD1 matches 7 bases. The CDR3 totals 14 residues. CDR3 sequence (DNA): TGCGCCAGCAGCTTGGACAGGACAACAGATACGCAGTATTTT. Translated: CASSLDRTTDTQYF.

This clonotype was observed many times. The chain recombines TRBV7-2 with TRBJ2-1; TRBD2 matches at 14 bases. The germline CDR1 and CDR2 sequences are SGHTA and FQGNSA. CDR3 length: 18 residues. After removal of 1 base from V and 0 bases from J, the junction contained 2 bases not matched to a gene. CDR3 amino acids: CASSLGTSGRFSYNEQFF. The CDR3 DNA reads TGTGCCAGCAGCTTAGGGACTAGCGGGAGGTTCTCCTACAATGAGCAGTTCTTC.

This clonotype was seen at least ten times. The chain employs TRBV12-3 or TRBV12-4 and TRBJ2-7; either TRBD1 or TRBD2 may supply D (6 bases each). The V end was cut by 3 bases, the J end by 3 bases, with 12 bases between. The CDR3 covers 14 residues. CDR3 amino acids: CASSFGGPNYEQYF. In DNA, the CDR3 is TGTGCCAGCAGTTTCGGGGGCCCTAACTACGAGCAGTACTTC.

This clonotype was observed at least ten times. This chain joins TRBV6-1 and TRBJ1-2; D gene unclear. V was trimmed by 0 bases and J by 4 bases, leaving 12 bases between them. CDR3 length: 15 amino acids. Germline V gene sequence: CDR1 MNHNS, CDR2 SASEGT. This CDR3 is CASSEAGFNSYGYTF. The CDR3, as DNA: TGTGCCAGCAGTGAAGCTGGGTTTAATTCCTATGGCTACACCTTC.

The chain uses TRBV5-6 and TRBJ2-1; tentatively, D is TRBD1 (5 bases). Per germline, CDR1 SGHDT and CDR2 YYEEEE. Trimming pared 10 bases from V and 0 bases from J, leaving 17 bases between. CDR3 length equals 15 residues. CDR3 protein: CALSYWTSSYNEQFF. DNA of the CDR3: TGTGCCCTGTCGTACTGGACAAGCTCCTACAATGAGCAGTTCTTC.

The table lists this clonotype with many counts. The J gene is TRBJ2-7, the V gene TRBV27; no reliable D call. The CDR3 is 13 residues long. The germline V gene encodes CDR1 MNHEY and CDR2 SMNVEV (reference sequence). Deletions cut 6 bases from V and 6 bases from J, with 15 bases between. The CDR3 DNA reads TGTGCCAGCAGCTCGATCGGGCGTCCCGAGCAGTACTTC. Translated, it gives CASSSIGRPEQYF.

This clonotype was counted between two and nine times. V and J are TRBV28 and TRBJ2-7; D uncertain. The CDR3 spans 14 residues. The ends were cut back, 4 bases at V and 2 bases at J, with 12 bases in the middle. CDR1 MDHEN and CDR2 SYDVKM come from the germline V gene. The CDR3 sequence is CASSSLPVTYEQYF. The CDR3 coding sequence is TGTGCCAGCAGTTCCCTACCAGTAACCTACGAGCAGTACTTC.

With regard to this clonotype: With only one base between it and a far larger clone, this is likely a read error. V usage is TRBV28 and J usage is TRBJ2-5, with 7 bases fitting TRBD1. This CDR3 is 14 amino acids long. The V segment lost 5 bases and the J segment 1 base; nucleotides outside the gene matches: 4. Per germline, CDR1 MDHEN and CDR2 SYDVKM. Here the CDR3 DNA reads TGTGCCAGCAGTGAATACAGGGGCCAAGAGACCCAGTACTTC. Translation: CASSEYRGQETQYF.

This clonotype came up many times. The chain links TRBV11-2 to TRBJ2-5, with 9 bases aligning to TRBD2. Trimming at V came to 2 bases and at J to 2 bases, leaving 6 bases not matched to a gene. The CDR3 has 16 amino acids. Germline CDR1 and CDR2: SGHAT and FQNNGV. CDR3 nucleotide sequence: TGTGCCAGCAGCTTACTTAGCGGGAGCGGGCAAGAGACCCAGTACTTC. This gives the protein CASSLLSGSGQETQYF.

This clonotype was detected a few times. A single base separates this from a much larger clone, so it may be a read error. The chain carries TRBV2 and TRBJ1-5; no definite D call. Germline loops: CDR1 SNHLY, CDR2 FYNNEI. The CDR3 runs to 14 residues. The CDR3 region has the DNA TGTGCCATCAGTGGAGACGGACGAGGCCAGCCCCAGCATTTT. Amino acid sequence: CAISGDGRGQPQHF.

This clonotype has only a few counts. V usage is TRBV6-2 or TRBV6-3 and J usage is TRBJ2-7; 8 bases align to TRBD1. The V gene end was trimmed by 6 bases and the J gene end by 0 bases; junction bases not matched to a gene: 7. The CDR3 is made up of 15 amino acids. The germline V gene encodes CDR1 MNHEY and CDR2 SVGEGT. CDR3: CASRLTGVPSYEQYF. CDR3 bases: TGTGCCAGCAGATTGACAGGGGTCCCCTCCTACGAGCAGTACTTC.

This clonotype was picked up many times. The CDR3 region is CATSDTGQLNYGYTF. The CDR3 nucleotides read TGTGCCACCAGTGATACGGGACAACTTAACTATGGCTACACCTTC. The J gene is TRBJ1-2, the V gene TRBV24-1, with a tentative D call TRBD1 (6 bases). There are 15 residues in the CDR3. Trimming stripped 3 bases from V and 1 base from J, with 11 bases between. Germline V lookup: CDR1 KGHDR, CDR2 SFDVKD.

This clonotype has at least ten counts. The CDR3, as DNA: TGTGCCAGCAGCTTGGGACAGGGGGGTGTTGTCAATGAGCAGTTCTTC. As protein: CASSLGQGGVVNEQFF. V gene TRBV7-6 combines with J gene TRBJ2-1; 11 bases align to TRBD1. Germline values: CDR1 SGHVS, CDR2 FNYEAQ. This CDR3 contains 16 residues. V shed 3 bases, J shed 6 bases, and the junction held 7 bases outside the gene matches.

This sequence joins TRBV2 and TRBJ2-1, with D tentatively TRBD1 or TRBD2 (5 bases each). V lost 6 bases and J lost 7, with 13 bases in between. Germline CDR1 is SNHLY and CDR2 is FYNNEI. The CDR3 runs to 13 residues. The CDR3 DNA reads as TGTGCCAGCAGGGGGGATGGTGAGAATGAGCAGTTCTTC. Its translation: CASRGDGENEQFF.

A few counts support this clonotype. V gene TRBV20-1 combines with J gene TRBJ2-4, with a possible D match to TRBD1 (6 bases). The CDR3 consists of 14 residues. V was pared by 6 bases and J by 1 base, with 13 bases between. Germline V gene lookup returns CDR1 DFQATT and CDR2 SNEGSKA (reference sequence). CDR3 coding DNA: TGCAGTGCGCGGACAGAAAGGGCCAAAAACATTCAGTACTTC. The encoded protein is CSARTERAKNIQYF.

On this clonotype itself: A read error is possible here, since a much larger clone lies one base away. The J gene is TRBJ2-7, the V gene TRBV30; 11 positions match TRBD2. The CDR3 sequence is 18 residues long. Germline CDR1 reads GTSNPN; CDR2 reads SVGIG (reference sequence). Trimming at V came to 4 bases and at J to 3 bases, leaving 17 bases not matched to a gene. The CDR3 protein is CAWNVTSILAGGLYEQYF. The CDR3 nucleotides read TGTGCCTGGAATGTAACCTCTATTTTAGCGGGAGGGCTCTACGAGCAGTACTTC.

This clonotype was counted many times. The CDR3 reads CASSLGGVLETQYF. CDR3 nucleotide sequence: TGTGCCAGCAGCTTAGGGGGGGTCCTGGAGACCCAGTACTTC. The rearrangement links TRBV7-2 to TRBJ2-5, with D possibly matching TRBD2 (6 bases). The V and J ends lost 1 base and 5 bases respectively, with 11 bases between them. Germline loops: CDR1 SGHTA, CDR2 FQGNSA. This CDR3 contains 14 residues.

This clonotype has ten or more counts. The gene calls are TRBV12-3 or TRBV12-4 and TRBJ2-1; 8 bases fit TRBD1. This CDR3 contains 15 residues. Unmatched junction bases numbered 8, after V lost 4 bases and J lost 6 bases. CDR3 sequence (DNA): TGTGCCAGCAGTTCCGGACAGGGATTTCGCAATGAGCAGTTCTTC. It translates to CASSSGQGFRNEQFF.

This clonotype was observed a handful of times. This chain links TRBV18 with TRBJ1-1, with 9 nucleotides matching TRBD1. Germline V gene lookup returns CDR1 KGHSH and CDR2 LQKENI. This CDR3 spans 16 amino acids. With 4 bases clipped from V and 0 bases from J, the junction kept 6 bases outside the gene matches. For the CDR3, the DNA is TGTGCCAGCTCACGTACAGGGGGCGCGGTGAACACTGAAGCTTTCTTT. Translation gives CASSRTGGAVNTEAFF.

This clonotype came up many times. This CDR3 reads CASSWTSGSNQEQYF. CDR3 sequence (DNA): TGCGCCAGCAGCTGGACTAGCGGGTCGAACCAAGAGCAGTACTTC. The chain employs TRBV5-1 and TRBJ2-7; the match to TRBD2 covers 11 bases. The CDR3 spans 15 residues. Trimming took 3 bases from V and 7 from J; bases not matched to a gene: 9. Germline lookup yields CDR1 SGHRS and CDR2 YFSETQ. The full variable domain, rest sourced from reference TRBV5-1 and TRBJ2-7, is KAGVTQTPRYLIKTRGQQVTLSCSPISGHRSVSWYQQTPGQGLQFLFEYFSETQRNKGNFPGRFSGRQFSNSRSEMNVSTLELGDSALYLCASSWTSGSNQEQYFGPGTRLTVT.

This clonotype was seen repeatedly, ten times or more. The final CDR3 position lacks the conserved phenylalanine or tryptophan, pointing to a likely read error. Because the CDR3's place on the DNA is in doubt, the DNA is left out and the CDR3 is given as listed by TCRdb. This chain joins TRBV28 and TRBJ1-5. The CDR3 adds up to 11 amino acids, both ends counted. Germline V gene lookup returns CDR1 MDHEN and CDR2 SYDVKM. The CDR3 loop is CASSGGQGPAM.

This clonotype has ten or more counts. One junction end disagrees with the germline gene, perhaps due to a read error. This chain uses TRBV5-1 with TRBJ2-7; D uncertain. The CDR3 covers 15 residues. CDR1 and CDR2 from the germline V gene are SGHRS and YFSETQ. The CDR3 sequence is CASSFRPHQIEEQYF. For the CDR3, the DNA is TGTGCCAGCAGCTTTCGGCCCCACCAAATCGAGGAGCAGTACTTC. Full variable domain (rest looked up from reference TRBV5-1 and TRBJ2-7): KAGVTQTPRYLIKTRGQQVTLSCSPISGHRSVSWYQQTPGQGLQFLFEYFSETQRNKGNFPGRFSGRQFSNSRSEMNVSTLELGDSALYLCASSFRPHQIEEQYFGPGTRLTVT.

This clonotype was seen repeatedly, ten times or more. The chain uses TRBV6-1 and TRBJ2-7; D is unclear. Germline V gives CDR1 MNHNS, CDR2 SASEGT. V was pared by 3 bases and J by 4 bases, with 10 bases between. This CDR3 contains 13 residues. The CDR3 reads CASSEGATYEQYF. CDR3 DNA: TGTGCCAGCAGTGAGGGTGCTACATACGAGCAGTACTTC.